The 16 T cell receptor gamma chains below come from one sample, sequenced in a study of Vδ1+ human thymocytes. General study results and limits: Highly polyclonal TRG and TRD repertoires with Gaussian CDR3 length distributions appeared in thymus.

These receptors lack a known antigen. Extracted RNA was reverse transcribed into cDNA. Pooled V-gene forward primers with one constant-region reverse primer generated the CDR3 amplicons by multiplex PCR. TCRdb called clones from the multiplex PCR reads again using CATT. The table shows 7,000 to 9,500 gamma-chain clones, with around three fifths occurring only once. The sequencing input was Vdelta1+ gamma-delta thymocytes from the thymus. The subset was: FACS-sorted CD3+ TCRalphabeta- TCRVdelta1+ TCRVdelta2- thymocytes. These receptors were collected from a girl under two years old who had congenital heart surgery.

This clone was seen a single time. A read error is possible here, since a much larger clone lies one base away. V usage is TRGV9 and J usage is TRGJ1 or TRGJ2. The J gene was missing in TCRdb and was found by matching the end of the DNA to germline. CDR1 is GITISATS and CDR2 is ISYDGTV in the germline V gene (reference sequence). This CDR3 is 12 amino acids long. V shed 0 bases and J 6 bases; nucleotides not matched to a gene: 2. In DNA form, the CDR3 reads TGTGCCTTGTGGGAGGTGGTTTATAAGAAACTCTTT. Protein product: CALWEVVYKKLF.

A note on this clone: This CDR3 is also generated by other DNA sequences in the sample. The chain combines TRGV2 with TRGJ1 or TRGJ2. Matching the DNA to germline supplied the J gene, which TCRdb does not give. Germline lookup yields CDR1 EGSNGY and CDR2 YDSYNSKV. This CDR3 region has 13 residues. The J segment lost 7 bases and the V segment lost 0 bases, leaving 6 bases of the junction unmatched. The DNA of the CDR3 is TGTGCCACCTGGGACGGGCCCCACTATAAGAAACTCTTT. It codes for CATWDGPHYKKLF.

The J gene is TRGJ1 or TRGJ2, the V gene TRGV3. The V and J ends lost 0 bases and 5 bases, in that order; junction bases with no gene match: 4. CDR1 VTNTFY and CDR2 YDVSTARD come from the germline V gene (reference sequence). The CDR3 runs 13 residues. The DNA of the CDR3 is TGTGCCACCTGGGACAGGCCGCATTATAAGAAACTCTTT. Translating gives CATWDRPHYKKLF.

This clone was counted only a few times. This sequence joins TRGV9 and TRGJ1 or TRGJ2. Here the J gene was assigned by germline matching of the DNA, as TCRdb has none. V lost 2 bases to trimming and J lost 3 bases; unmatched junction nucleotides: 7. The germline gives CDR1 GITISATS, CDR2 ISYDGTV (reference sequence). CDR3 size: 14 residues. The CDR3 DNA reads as TGTGCCTTGTGGGAGGGAGAACGTTATTATAAGAAACTCTTT. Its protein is CALWEGERYYKKLF.

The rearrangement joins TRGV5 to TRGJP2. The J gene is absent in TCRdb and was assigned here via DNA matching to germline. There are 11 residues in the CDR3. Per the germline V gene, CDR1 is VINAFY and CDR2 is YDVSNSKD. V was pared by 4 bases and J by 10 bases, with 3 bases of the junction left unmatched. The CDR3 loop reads CATWEGWIKTF. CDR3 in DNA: TGTGCCACCTGGGAAGGTTGGATCAAGACGTTT.

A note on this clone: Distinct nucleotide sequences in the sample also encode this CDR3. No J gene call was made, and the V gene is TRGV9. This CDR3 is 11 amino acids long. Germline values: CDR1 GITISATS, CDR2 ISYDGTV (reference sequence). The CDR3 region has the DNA TGTGCCTTGTGGGAGGTGCATGAAAAACTCTTT. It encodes CALWEVHEKLF.

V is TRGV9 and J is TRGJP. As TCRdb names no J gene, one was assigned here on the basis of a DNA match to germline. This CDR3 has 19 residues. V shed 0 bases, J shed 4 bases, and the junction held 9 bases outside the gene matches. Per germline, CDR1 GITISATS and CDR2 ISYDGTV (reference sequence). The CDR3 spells CALWEVLELQELGKKIKVF. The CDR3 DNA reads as TGTGCCTTGTGGGAGGTGCTCGAACTACAAGAGTTGGGCAAAAAAATCAAGGTATTT.

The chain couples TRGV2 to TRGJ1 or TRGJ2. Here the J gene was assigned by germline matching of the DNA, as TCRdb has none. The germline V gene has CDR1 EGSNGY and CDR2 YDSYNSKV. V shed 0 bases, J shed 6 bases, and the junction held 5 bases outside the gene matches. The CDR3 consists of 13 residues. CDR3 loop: CATWDGPFYKKLF. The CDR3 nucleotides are TGTGCCACCTGGGACGGGCCTTTTTATAAGAAACTCTTT.

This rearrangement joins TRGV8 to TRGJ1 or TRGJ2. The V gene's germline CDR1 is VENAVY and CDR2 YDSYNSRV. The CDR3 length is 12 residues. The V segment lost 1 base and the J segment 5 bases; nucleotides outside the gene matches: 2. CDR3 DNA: TGTGCCACCTGGGATAGTGATTATAAGAAACTCTTT. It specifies CATWDSDYKKLF.

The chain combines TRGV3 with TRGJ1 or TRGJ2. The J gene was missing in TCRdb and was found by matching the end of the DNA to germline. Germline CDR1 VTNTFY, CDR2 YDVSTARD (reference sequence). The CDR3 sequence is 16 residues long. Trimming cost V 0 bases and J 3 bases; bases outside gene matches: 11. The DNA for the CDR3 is TGTGCCACCTGGGACAGGCCGCTAAACCTTTATTATAAGAAACTCTTT. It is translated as CATWDRPLNLYYKKLF.

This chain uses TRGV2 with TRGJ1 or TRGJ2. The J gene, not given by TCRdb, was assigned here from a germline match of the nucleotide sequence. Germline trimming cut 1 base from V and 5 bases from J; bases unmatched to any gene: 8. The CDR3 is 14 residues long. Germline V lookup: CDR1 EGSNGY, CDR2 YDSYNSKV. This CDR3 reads CATWDGPGNYKKLF. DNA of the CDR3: TGTGCCACCTGGGACGGCCCAGGGAATTATAAGAAACTCTTT.

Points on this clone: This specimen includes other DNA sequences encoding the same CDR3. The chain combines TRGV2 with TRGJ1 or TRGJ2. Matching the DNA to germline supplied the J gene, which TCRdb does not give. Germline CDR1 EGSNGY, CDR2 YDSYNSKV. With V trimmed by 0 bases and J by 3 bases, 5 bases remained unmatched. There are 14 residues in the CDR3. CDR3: CATWDGRGYYKKLF. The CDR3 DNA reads TGTGCCACCTGGGACGGGCGAGGTTATTATAAGAAACTCTTT.

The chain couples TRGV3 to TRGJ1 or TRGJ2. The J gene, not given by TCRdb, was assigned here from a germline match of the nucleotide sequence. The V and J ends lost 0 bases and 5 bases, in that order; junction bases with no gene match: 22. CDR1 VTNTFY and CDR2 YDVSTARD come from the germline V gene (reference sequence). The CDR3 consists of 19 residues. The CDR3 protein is CATWDREANFNEGHYKKLF. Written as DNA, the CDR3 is TGTGCCACCTGGGACAGGGAAGCCAACTTTAATGAGGGACATTATAAGAAACTCTTT.

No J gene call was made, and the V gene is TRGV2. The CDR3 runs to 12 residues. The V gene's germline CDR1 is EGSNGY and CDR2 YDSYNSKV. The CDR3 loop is CATREADGLKLF. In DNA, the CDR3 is TGTGCCACCCGGGAAGCGGATGGGCTTAAACTCTTT.

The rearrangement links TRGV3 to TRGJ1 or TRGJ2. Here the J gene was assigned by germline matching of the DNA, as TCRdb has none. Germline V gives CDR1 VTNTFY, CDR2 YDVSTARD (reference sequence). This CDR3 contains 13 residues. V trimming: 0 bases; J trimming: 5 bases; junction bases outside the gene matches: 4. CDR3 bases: TGTGCCACCTGGGACAGGTTCCATTATAAGAAACTCTTT. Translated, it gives CATWDRFHYKKLF.

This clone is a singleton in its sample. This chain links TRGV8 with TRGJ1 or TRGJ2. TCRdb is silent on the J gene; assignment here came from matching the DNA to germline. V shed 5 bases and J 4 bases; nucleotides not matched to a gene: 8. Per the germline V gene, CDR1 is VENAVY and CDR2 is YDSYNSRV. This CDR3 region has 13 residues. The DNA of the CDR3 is TGTGCCACCTGGGCAAAGAGCTATTATAAGAAACTCTTT. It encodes CATWAKSYYKKLF.